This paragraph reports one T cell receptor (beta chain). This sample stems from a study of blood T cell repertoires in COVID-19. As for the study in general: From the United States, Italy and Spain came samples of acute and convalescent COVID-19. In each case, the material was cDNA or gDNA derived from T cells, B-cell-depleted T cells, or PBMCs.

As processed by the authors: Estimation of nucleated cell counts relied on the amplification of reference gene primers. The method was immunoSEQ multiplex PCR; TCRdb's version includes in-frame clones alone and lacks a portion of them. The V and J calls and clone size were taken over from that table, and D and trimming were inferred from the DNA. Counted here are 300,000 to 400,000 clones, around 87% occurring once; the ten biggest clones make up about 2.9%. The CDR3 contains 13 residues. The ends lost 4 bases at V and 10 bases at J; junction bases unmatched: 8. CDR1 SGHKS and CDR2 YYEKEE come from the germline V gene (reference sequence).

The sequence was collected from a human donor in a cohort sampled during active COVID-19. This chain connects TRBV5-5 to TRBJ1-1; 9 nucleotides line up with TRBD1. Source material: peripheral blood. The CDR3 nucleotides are TGTGCCAGCAGCGTGACAGGGGGGTCGGGAGCTTTCTTT. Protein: CASSVTGGSGAFF. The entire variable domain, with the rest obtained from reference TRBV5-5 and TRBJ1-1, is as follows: DAGVTQSPTHLIKTRGQQVTLRCSPISGHKSVSWYQQVLGQGPQFIFQYYEKEERGRGNFPDRFSARQFPNYSSELNVNALLLGDSALYLCASSVTGGSGAFFGQGTRLTVV.